The entry below describes one T cell receptor beta chain. Method: immunoSEQ multiplex PCR; TCRdb's copy keeps in-frame clones and lacks some. Of around 290,000 clones listed, roughly 86% are singletons. CDR1 is LGHDT and CDR2 is YNNKEL in the germline V gene (reference sequence). V dropped 4 bases and J dropped 3 bases, with 14 bases sitting between them. This CDR3 is built from 15 residues. This sample is part of a study of blood T cell repertoires in COVID-19. Background on the study: Spain, Italy and the United States supplied samples that represented acute and convalescent COVID-19.

This receptor was obtained from a woman aged 18-35 years who had recovered from COVID-19. Sequenced input: PBMCs or T cells enriched from blood (not recorded which). V and J are TRBV3-1 (or the pseudogene TRBV3-2) and TRBJ2-3, with a tentative D call TRBD2 (6 bases). The CDR3 here is CASSPRGAGTDTQYF. The CDR3 nucleotides are TGTGCCAGCAGCCCCCGTGGGGCGGGGACAGATACGCAGTATTTT.